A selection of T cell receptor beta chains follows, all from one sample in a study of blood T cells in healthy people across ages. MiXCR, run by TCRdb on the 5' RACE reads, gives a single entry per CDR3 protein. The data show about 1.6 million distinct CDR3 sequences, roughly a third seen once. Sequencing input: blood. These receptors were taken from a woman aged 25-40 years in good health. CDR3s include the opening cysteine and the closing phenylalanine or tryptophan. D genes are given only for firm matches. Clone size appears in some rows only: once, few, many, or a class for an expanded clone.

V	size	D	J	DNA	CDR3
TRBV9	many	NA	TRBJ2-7	TGTGCCAGCAGCCCCTTTGGGGAGCTTACCTACGAGCAGTACTTC	CASSPFGELTYEQYF
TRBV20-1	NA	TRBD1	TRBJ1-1	TGCAGTGCTAAAGGGGTCGACAGGGAGAACACTGAAGCTTTCTTT	CSAKGVDRENTEAFF
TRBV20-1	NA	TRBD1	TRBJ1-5	TGCAGTGCTGGAAATGCCGGGACAGGCAGACAGCCCCAGCATTTT	CSAGNAGTGRQPQHF
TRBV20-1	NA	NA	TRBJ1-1	TGCAGTGCACTAGGTACAGGAGAAGCTTTCTTT	CSALGTGEAFF
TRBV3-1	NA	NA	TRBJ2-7	TGTGCCAGCAGCCAAGATCTAGCTCGAGAGCAGTACTTC	CASSQDLAREQYF
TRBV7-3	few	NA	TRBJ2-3	TGTGCCAGCAGCTCAAGCCCCACAGATACGCAGTATTTT	CASSSSPTDTQYF
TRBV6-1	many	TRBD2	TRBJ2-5	TGTGCCAGCACGAGGGGAGGGCAAGAGACCCAGTACTTC	CASTRGGQETQYF
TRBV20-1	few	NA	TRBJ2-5	TGCAGTGCTAGGACCTACGGGTTTAACATAGAGACCCAGTACTTC	CSARTYGFNIETQYF
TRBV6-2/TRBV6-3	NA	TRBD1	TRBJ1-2	TGTGCCAGCAGTTCTTACCGGGACAGCTCAAACTATGGCTACACCTTC	CASSSYRDSSNYGYTF
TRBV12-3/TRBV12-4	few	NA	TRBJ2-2	TGTGCCAGCAGTATGACGGGACTGAGCACCGGGGAGCTGTTTTTT	CASSMTGLSTGELFF
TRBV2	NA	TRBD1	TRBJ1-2	TGTGCCAGCAGCCCCCGACAGGGCCGGGTCCCTATATATGGCTACACCTTC	CASSPRQGRVPIYGYTF
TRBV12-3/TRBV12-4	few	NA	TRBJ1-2	TGTGCCAGCAGTTTTCGGACGCACTATGGCTACACCTTC	CASSFRTHYGYTF
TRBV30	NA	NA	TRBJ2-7	TGTGCCTGGAGTGTCGGGGGTCCCTACGAGCAGTACTTC	CAWSVGGPYEQYF
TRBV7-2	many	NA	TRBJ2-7	TGTGCCAGCAGCTTAGAGCCCCGCTTGACTTACGAGCAGTACTTC	CASSLEPRLTYEQYF
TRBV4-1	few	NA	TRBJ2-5	TGCGCCAGCAGCACCCGGGACTCCCTGGCAGAGACCCAGTACTTC	CASSTRDSLAETQYF
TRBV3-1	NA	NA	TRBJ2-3	TGTGCCAGCAGCCAGCGACTAGGCACAGATACGCAGTATTTT	CASSQRLGTDTQYF
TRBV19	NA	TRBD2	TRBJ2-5	TGTGCCAGTAGTATCGAAGCGGGGCCAGGGACCCAGTACTTC	CASSIEAGPGTQYF
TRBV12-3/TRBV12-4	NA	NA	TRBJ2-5	TGTGCCAGCAGTCTCCGGGACCGCGTATACAAGCAGTACTTC	CASSLRDRVYKQYF
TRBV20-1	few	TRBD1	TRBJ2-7	TGCAGTGCTAGAGATATTGTTGGGACAGGGAGCTACGAGCAGTACTTC	CSARDIVGTGSYEQYF
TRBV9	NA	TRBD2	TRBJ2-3	TGTGCCAGCAGCTCCGACGGGACTAGCGGGGATACGCAGTATTTT	CASSSDGTSGDTQYF
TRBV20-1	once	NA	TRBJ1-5	TGCAGTGCTACGGCGGTTGATCAGCCCCAGCATTTT	CSATAVDQPQHF
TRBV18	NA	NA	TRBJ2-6	TGTGCCAGCTCCTCACCTAGGGCTGGGGCCAACGTCCTGACTTTC	CASSSPRAGANVLTF
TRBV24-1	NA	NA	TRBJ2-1	TGTGCCACCAGTGATCCGACCTACAATGAGCAGTTCTTC	CATSDPTYNEQFF
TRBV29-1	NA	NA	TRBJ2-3	TGCAGCGTTCTCAATAATACGCAGTATTTT	CSVLNNTQYF
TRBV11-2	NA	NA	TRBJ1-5	TGTGCCAGCAGCTTAGGGGCAGCTAGCAATCAGCCCCAGCATTTT	CASSLGAASNQPQHF
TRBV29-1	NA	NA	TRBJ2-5	TGCAGCGTAAAGACGGGGGGCGGTGAGACCCAGTACTTC	CSVKTGGGETQYF
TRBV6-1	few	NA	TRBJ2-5	TGTGCCAGCAGTGCAAGCAGGGAGGAGACCCAGTACTTC	CASSASREETQYF
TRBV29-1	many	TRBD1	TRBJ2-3	TGCAGCGTCCGACAGGGGTTCACAGATACGCAGTATTTT	CSVRQGFTDTQYF
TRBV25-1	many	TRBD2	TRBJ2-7	TGTGCCAGCATCGGGACTAGCGGACCCTACGAGCAGTACTTC	CASIGTSGPYEQYF
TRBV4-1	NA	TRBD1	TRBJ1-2	TGCGCCAGCAGCCAAGGGACGACAGGGGGACTCTATGGCTACACCTTC	CASSQGTTGGLYGYTF
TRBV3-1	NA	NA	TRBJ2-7	TGTGCCAGCAGCCAAGATGTAGTCAGGAGCTCCTACGAGCAGTACTTC	CASSQDVVRSSYEQYF
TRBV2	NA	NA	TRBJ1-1	TGTGCCAGCACCCAACCTGGGGGAGGGGGATGGGTGGATGAAGCTTTCTTT	CASTQPGGGGWVDEAFF
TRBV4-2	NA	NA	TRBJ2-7	TGTGCCAGCAGCCAGGGTGTAGGGGCACCCTACGAGCAGTACTTC	CASSQGVGAPYEQYF
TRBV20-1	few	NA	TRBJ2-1	TGCAGTGCCGGTCGGGGTAGGGGGAAGAATGAGCAGTTCTTC	CSAGRGRGKNEQFF
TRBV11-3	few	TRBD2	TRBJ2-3	TGTGCCAGCAGTCCCAGCGGGAGAACTAGCACAGATACGCAGTATTTT	CASSPSGRTSTDTQYF
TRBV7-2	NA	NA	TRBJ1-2	TGTGCCAGCAGCTTAGCCCGAAAAGGGGGCTACACCTTC	CASSLARKGGYTF
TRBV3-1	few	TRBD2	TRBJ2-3	TGTGCCAGCAGCCATGGACTAGCGGGAGGCTTTAAAGATACGCAGTATTTT	CASSHGLAGGFKDTQYF
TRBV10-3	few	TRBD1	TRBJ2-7	TGTGCCATCAGTGACAACAACAGGGGGTTCTCTACAACAAGCCACGAGCAGTACTTC	CAISDNNRGFSTTSHEQYF
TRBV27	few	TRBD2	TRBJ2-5	TGTGCCAGCAGTACCCTGGGGGGACTAGCGGGGGAAGAGACCCAGTACTTC	CASSTLGGLAGEETQYF
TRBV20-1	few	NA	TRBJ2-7	TGCAGTGCTAGAGAGCCCGGAGTCTACGAGCAGTACTTC	CSAREPGVYEQYF
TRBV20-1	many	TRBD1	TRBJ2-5	TGCAGTTCTCCTCCCGGGACAGGGAAACAGACCCAGTACTTC	CSSPPGTGKQTQYF
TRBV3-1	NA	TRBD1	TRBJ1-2	TGTGCCAGCAGCCTTCAAACAGGGGGTGGCTACACCTTC	CASSLQTGGGYTF